This TCR beta chain was recovered during a study of OX40 agonist ivuxolimab in advanced cancers. As for the study in general: Patients were treated with ivuxolimab, an agonistic anti-OX40 (CD134) antibody. Among those enrolled, mean age was 60 years (range 23 to 79) and 70% to 85% were male. Partial response was recorded in three patients: one hepatocellular carcinoma and two cutaneous melanoma cases.

Clones were sequenced by immunoSEQ multiplex PCR, and TCRdb holds only the in-frame ones, with some missing. Of more than 9,000 clones in the sample, approximately 69% were seen once. The CDR3 contains 16 residues. From germline, CDR1 is SNHLY and CDR2 FYNNEI. The trim removed 5 bases at V and 1 base at J, leaving 2 bases unmatched. This sequence originates from an adult with an advanced solid tumor such as melanoma, head and neck, liver or kidney cancer. The rearrangement uses TRBV2 and TRBJ2-1, with 13 nucleotides matching TRBD2. Sequenced material: CD4+ or CD8+ T cells sorted from blood, taken in a trial of the OX40 agonist ivuxolimab. The CDR3 region is CASSPLAGGSYNEQFF. CDR3 DNA sequence: TGTGCCAGCAGTCCACTAGCGGGGGGGTCCTACAATGAGCAGTTCTTC.